Listed here is a single T cell receptor beta chain. A clone one base away is much larger, so this may be a read error. Donors each provided 8 to 10 milliliters of peripheral blood. Per-sample yields of isolated PBMCs were at least 6 million. The germline V and J ends were trimmed by 5 bases and 3 bases, with 11 bases remaining between them. CDR1 and CDR2 (germline): MNHEY, SVGAGI. CDR3 length: 13 residues. This sample is part of a study of blood T cells in healthy people across ages. With a J-beta primer mix and a sample-barcoded 5' primer, a second PCR ran roughly 6 to 12 cycles. Tags on each cDNA molecule came from a template-switch adaptor with 12 random nucleotides. Every sample gave at least 2.5 million paired-end reads containing CDR3. Each CDR3 protein gets one entry after TCRdb re-called the 5' RACE reads with MiXCR. This sample yields about 600,000 distinct CDR3 sequences, of which 45% to 55% are seen a single time; around 23% belongs to the top ten.

The receptor was derived from a man older than 75 in good health. Sequencing was done on a sample of blood. This sequence joins TRBV6-5 and TRBJ2-7, with a weak D call TRBD2 (6 bases). The CDR3 loop is CASSGGGNYEQYF. DNA of the CDR3: TGTGCCAGCAGTGGCGGCGGGAACTACGAGCAGTACTTC.